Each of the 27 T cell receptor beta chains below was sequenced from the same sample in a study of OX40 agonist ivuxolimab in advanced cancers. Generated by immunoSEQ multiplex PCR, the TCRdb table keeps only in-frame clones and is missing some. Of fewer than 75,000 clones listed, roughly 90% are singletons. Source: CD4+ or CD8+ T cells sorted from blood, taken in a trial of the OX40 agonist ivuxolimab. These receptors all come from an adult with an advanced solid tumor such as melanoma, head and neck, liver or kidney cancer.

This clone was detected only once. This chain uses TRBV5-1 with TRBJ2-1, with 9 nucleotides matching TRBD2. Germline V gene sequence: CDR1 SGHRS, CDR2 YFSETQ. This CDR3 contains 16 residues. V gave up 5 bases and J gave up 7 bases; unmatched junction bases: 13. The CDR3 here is CASRQGLASRMNEQFF. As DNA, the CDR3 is TGCGCCAGCAGACAAGGACTAGCGTCGAGAATGAATGAGCAGTTCTTC.

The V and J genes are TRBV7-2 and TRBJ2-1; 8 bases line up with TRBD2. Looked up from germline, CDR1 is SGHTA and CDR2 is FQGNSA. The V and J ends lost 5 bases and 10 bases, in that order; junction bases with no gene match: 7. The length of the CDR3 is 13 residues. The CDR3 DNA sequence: TGTGCCAGCAGCCCGGGACTAGTTAGGGAGCAGTTCTTC. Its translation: CASSPGLVREQFF.

The DNA of the CDR3 is TGTGCCAGCAGTTCTCCTAGACTAGCGGGAAACGGGGAGCTGTTTTTT. It encodes CASSSPRLAGNGELFF. This chain uses TRBV27 with TRBJ2-2, with 11 bases identical to TRBD2. Germline trimming cut 4 bases from V and 7 bases from J; bases unmatched to any gene: 8. Per germline, CDR1 MNHEY and CDR2 SMNVEV (reference sequence). This CDR3 has 16 amino acids.

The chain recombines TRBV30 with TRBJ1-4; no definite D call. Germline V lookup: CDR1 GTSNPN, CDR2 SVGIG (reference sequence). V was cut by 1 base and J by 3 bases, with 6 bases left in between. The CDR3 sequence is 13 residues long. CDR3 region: CAWSGQANEKLFF. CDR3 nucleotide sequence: TGTGCCTGGAGTGGGCAGGCTAATGAAAAACTGTTTTTT.

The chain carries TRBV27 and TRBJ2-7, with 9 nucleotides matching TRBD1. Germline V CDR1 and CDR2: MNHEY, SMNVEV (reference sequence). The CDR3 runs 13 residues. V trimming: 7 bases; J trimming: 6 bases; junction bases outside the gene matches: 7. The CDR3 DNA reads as TGTGCCAGCAAGGGGACAGGGCGATCCGAGCAGTACTTC. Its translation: CASKGTGRSEQYF.

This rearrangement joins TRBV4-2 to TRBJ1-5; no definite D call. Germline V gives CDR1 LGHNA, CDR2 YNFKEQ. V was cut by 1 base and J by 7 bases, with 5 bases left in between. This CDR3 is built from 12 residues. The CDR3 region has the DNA TGTGCCAGCAGCCAAGGGAGCCAGCCCCAGCATTTT. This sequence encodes CASSQGSQPQHF.

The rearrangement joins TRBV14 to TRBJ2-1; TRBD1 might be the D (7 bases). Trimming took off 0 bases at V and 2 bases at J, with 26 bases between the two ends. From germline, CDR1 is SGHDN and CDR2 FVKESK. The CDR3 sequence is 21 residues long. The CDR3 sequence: CASSQDFYWDSRGRTYNEQFF. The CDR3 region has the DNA TGTGCCAGCAGCCAAGATTTTTATTGGGACAGCCGGGGGAGGACCTACAATGAGCAGTTCTTC.

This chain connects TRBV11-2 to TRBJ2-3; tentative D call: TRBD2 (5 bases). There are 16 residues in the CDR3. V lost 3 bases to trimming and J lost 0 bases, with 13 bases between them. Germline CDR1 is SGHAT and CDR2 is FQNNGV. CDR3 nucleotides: TGTGCCAGCAGCTTCCCGGCTGGCGGGAGCACAGATACGCAGTATTTT. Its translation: CASSFPAGGSTDTQYF.

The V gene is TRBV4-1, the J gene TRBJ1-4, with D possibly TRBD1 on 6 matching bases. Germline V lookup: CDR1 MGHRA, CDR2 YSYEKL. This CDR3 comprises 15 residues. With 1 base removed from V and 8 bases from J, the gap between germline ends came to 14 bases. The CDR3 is CASSQGPGRGEKLFF. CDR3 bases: TGCGCCAGCAGCCAAGGACCCGGGAGGGGGGAAAAACTGTTTTTT.

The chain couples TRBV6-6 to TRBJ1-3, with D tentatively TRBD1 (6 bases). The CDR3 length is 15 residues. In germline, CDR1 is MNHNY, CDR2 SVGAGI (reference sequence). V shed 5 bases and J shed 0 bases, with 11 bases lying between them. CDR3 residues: CASSRATGSGNTIYF. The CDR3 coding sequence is TGTGCCAGCAGTAGAGCGACAGGCTCTGGAAACACCATATATTTT.

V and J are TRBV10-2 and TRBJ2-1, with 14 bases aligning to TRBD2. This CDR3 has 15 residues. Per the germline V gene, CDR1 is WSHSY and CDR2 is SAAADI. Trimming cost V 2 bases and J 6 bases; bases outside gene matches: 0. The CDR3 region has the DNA TGCGCCAGCAGTGAGGGGACTAGCGGGAGCAATGAGCAGTTCTTC. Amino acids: CASSEGTSGSNEQFF.

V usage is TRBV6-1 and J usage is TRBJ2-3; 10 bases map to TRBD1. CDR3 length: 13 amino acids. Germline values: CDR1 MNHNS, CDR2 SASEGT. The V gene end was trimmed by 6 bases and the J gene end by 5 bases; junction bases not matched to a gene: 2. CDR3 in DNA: TGTGCCAGCAGGGGGACAGGGGAAGATACGCAGTATTTT. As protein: CASRGTGEDTQYF.

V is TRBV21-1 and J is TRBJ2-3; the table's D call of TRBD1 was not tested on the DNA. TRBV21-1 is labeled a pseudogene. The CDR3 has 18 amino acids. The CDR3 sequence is CASSKVGENRGDPDTQYF. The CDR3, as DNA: TGTGCCAGCAGCAAAGTTGGGGAAAACAGGGGCGATCCAGATACGCAGTATTTT.

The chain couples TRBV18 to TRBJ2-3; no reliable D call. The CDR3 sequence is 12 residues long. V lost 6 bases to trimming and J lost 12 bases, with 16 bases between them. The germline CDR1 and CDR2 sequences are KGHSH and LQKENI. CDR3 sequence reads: CASSPKPKGQYF. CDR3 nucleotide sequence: TGTGCCAGCTCCCCTAAACCGAAGGGCCAGTATTTT.

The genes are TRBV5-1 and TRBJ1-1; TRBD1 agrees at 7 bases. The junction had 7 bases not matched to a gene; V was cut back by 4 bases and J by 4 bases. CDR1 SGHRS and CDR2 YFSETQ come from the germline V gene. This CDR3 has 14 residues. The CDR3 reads CASSLTGVSTEAFF. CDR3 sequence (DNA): TGCGCCAGCAGCCTTACAGGGGTAAGCACTGAAGCTTTCTTT.

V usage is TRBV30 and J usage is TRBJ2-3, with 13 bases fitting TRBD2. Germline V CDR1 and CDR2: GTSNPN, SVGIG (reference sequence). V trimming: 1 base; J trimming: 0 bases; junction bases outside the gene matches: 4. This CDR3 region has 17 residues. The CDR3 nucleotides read TGTGCCTGGAGTGCACTAGCGGGAGGGCCTAGCACAGATACGCAGTATTTT. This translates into CAWSALAGGPSTDTQYF.

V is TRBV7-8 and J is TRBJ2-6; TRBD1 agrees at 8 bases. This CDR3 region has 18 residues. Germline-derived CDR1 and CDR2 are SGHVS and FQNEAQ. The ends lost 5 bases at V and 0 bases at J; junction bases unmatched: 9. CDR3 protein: CASSRWDRRGSGANVLTF. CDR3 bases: TGTGCCAGCAGCCGCTGGGACAGGCGCGGCTCTGGGGCCAACGTCCTGACTTTC.

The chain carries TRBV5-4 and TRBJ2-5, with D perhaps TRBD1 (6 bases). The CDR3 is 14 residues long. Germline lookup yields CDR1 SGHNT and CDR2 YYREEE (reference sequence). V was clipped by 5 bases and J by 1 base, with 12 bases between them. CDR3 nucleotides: TGTGCCAGCAGGCCCGGACAGTCCCAAGAGACCCAGTACTTC. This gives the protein CASRPGQSQETQYF.

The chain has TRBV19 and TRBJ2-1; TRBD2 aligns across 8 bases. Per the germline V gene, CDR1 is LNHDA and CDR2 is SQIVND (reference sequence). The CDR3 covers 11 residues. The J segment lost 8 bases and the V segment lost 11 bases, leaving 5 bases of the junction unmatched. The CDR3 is CAVGGRHEQFF. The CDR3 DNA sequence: TGTGCCGTCGGCGGGAGGCATGAGCAGTTCTTC.

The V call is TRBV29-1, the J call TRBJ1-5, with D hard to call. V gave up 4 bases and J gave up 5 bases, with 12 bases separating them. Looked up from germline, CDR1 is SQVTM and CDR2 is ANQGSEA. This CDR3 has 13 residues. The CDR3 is CSVGGGNDQPQHF. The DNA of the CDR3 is TGCAGCGTTGGGGGAGGGAACGATCAGCCCCAGCATTTT.

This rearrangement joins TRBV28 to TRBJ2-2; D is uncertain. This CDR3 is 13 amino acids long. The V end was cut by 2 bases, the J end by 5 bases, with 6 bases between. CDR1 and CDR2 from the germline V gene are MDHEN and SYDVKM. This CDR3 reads CASSLGETGELFF. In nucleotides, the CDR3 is TGTGCCAGCAGTTTAGGGGAAACCGGGGAGCTGTTTTTT.

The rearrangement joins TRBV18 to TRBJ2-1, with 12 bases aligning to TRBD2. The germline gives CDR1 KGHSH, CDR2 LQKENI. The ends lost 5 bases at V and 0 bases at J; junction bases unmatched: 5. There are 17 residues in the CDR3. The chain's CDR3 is CASSSTSGGSSYNEQFF. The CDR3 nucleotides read TGTGCCAGCTCATCGACTAGCGGGGGAAGCTCCTACAATGAGCAGTTCTTC.

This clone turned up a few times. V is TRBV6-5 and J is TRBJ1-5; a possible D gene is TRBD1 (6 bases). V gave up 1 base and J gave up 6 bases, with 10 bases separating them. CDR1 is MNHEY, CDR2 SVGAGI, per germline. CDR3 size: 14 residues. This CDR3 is CASSYLGAGQPQHF. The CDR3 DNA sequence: TGTGCCAGCAGTTACTTGGGGGCGGGTCAGCCCCAGCATTTT.

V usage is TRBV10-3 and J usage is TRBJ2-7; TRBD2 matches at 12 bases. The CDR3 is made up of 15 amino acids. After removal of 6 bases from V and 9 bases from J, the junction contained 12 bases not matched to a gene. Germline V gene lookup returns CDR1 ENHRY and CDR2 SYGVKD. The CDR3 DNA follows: TGTGCCATCAGATCCTCTAGCGGGAGGGCCATCGGGCAGTACTTC. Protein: CAIRSSSGRAIGQYF.

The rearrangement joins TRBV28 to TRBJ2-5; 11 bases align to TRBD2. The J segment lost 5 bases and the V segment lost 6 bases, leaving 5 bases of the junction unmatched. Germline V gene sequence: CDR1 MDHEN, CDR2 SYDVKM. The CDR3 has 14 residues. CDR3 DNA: TGTGCCAGCAGAGGGCCTAGCGGGGGGGAGACCCAGTACTTC. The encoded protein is CASRGPSGGETQYF.

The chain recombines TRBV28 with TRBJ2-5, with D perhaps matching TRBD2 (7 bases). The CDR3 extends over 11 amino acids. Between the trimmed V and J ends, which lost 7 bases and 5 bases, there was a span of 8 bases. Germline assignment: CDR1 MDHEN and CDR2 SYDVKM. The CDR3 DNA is TGTGCCAGCAAGGGGGGGGAGACCCAGTACTTC. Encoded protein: CASKGGETQYF.

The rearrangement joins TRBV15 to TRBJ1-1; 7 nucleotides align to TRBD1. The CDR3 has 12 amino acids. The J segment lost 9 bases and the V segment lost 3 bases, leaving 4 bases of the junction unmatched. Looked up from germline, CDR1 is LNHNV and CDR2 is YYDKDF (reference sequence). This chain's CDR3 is CATSRTQGKAFF. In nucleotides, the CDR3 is TGTGCCACCAGCAGGACACAGGGGAAAGCTTTCTTT.